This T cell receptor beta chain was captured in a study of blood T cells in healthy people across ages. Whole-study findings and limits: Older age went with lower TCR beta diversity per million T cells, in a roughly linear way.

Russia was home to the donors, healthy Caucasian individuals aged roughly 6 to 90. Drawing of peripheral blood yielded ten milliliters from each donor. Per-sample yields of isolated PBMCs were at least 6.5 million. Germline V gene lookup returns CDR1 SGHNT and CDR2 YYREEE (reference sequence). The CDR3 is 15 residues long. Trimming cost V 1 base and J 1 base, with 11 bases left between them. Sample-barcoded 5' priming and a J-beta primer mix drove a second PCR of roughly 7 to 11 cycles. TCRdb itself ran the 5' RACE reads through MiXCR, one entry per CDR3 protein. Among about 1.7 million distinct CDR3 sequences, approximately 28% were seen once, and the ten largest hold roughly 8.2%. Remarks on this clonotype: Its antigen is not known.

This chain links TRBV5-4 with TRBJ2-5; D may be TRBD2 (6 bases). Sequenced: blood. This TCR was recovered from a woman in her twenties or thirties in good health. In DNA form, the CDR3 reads TGTGCCAGCAGCTTGAAATTGGGGGGCCAAGAGACCCAGTACTTC. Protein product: CASSLKLGGQETQYF. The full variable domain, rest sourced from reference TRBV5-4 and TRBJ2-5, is ETGVTQSPTHLIKTRGQQVTLRCSSQSGHNTVSWYQQALGQGPQFIFQYYREEENGRGNFPPRFSGLQFPNYSSELNVNALELDDSALYLCASSLKLGGQETQYFGPGTRLLVL.